These 19 T cell receptor beta chains originate from one sample sequenced in a study of blood T cell repertoires in COVID-19. The data were produced by immunoSEQ multiplex PCR, yet TCRdb's version contains in-frame clones alone and is incomplete. In the table there are 200,000 or so clones, around 92% of which are singletons. The sequencing input was PBMCs or T cells enriched from blood (not recorded which). Source of these receptors: a young woman who had recovered from COVID-19.

This clone was counted between two and nine times. The chain joins TRBV28 to TRBJ1-5; tentatively, D is TRBD1 (6 bases). V lost 9 bases and J lost 6, with 21 bases in between. The CDR3 has 15 amino acids. Germline CDR1 reads MDHEN; CDR2 reads SYDVKM. In nucleotides, the CDR3 is TGTGCCAGTGGGGGGGGGACAAGTCTTTTTCAGCCCCAGCATTTT. Protein sequence: CASGGGTSLFQPQHF.

This clone was detected once. The same CDR3 also results from other DNA sequences found in this sample. The chain carries TRBV24-1 and TRBJ1-5; no reliable D call. Germline V gives CDR1 KGHDR, CDR2 SFDVKD. This CDR3 spans 14 amino acids. Between the trimmed V and J ends, which lost 7 bases and 0 bases, there was a span of 9 bases. The CDR3, as DNA: TGTGCCACCAGCGACGGGAATAGCAATCAGCCCCAGCATTTT. Translating gives CATSDGNSNQPQHF.

The V call is TRBV29-1, the J call TRBJ2-1; no clear D. CDR3 size: 13 residues. V shed 2 bases and J shed 4 bases, with 9 bases lying between them. Germline loops: CDR1 SQVTM, CDR2 ANQGSEA. The CDR3 region has the DNA TGCAGCGTTGAATTTACGGAGTACAATGAGCAGTTCTTC. This gives the protein CSVEFTEYNEQFF.

V is TRBV5-4 and J is TRBJ2-1, with 9 bases lining up with TRBD2. The V and J ends lost 4 bases and 7 bases, in that order; junction bases with no gene match: 18. Germline CDR1 and CDR2: SGHNT and YYREEE (reference sequence). The CDR3 has 18 residues. The CDR3 sequence is CASSHEGRSGGHQNEQFF. CDR3 nucleotide sequence: TGTGCCAGCAGCCATGAGGGCCGTAGCGGGGGTCATCAGAATGAGCAGTTCTTC. The full variable domain, in which reference TRBV5-4 and TRBJ2-1 provide the parts outside the CDR3, is ETGVTQSPTHLIKTRGQQVTLRCSSQSGHNTVSWYQQALGQGPQFIFQYYREEENGRGNFPPRFSGLQFPNYSSELNVNALELDDSALYLCASSHEGRSGGHQNEQFFGPGTRLTVL.

The chain carries TRBV5-4 and TRBJ1-1; D call uncertain. Trimming removed 4 bases at V and 1 base at J, with 5 bases between. Germline lookup yields CDR1 SGHNT and CDR2 YYREEE (reference sequence). The CDR3 runs to 12 residues. In nucleotides, the CDR3 is TGTGCCAGCAGCGGGCGGAACACTGAAGCTTTCTTT. It encodes CASSGRNTEAFF.

V is TRBV7-6 and J is TRBJ1-5; unclear D gene. V gave up 0 bases and J gave up 2 bases, with 17 bases separating them. Per germline, CDR1 SGHVS and CDR2 FNYEAQ. This CDR3 comprises 18 residues. The CDR3 loop is CASSLAAGSRSGNQPQHF. In DNA form, the CDR3 reads TGTGCCAGCAGCTTAGCCGCGGGGAGCCGCAGTGGCAATCAGCCCCAGCATTTT.

The V call is TRBV18, the J call TRBJ1-5, with 11 positions matching TRBD1. Germline loops: CDR1 KGHSH, CDR2 LQKENI. The CDR3 runs to 16 residues. With V trimmed by 4 bases and J by 8 bases, 10 bases remained unmatched. The CDR3 region has the DNA TGTGCCAGCTCACGAGGACAGGGGGCCGTCGGGGAGCCCCAGCATTTT. Protein: CASSRGQGAVGEPQHF.

The chain uses TRBV7-9 and TRBJ2-6, with 7 bases matching TRBD2. The CDR3 sequence is 18 residues long. J lost 0 bases, V lost 5 bases, and 10 bases had no gene match. The V gene's germline CDR1 is SEHNR and CDR2 FQNEAQ (reference sequence). The chain's CDR3 is CASSGTLAAISGANVLTF. CDR3 bases: TGTGCCAGCAGCGGTACCCTAGCGGCGATCTCTGGGGCCAACGTCCTGACTTTC.

The chain uses TRBV11-2 and TRBJ2-5; tentatively, D is TRBD1 (5 bases). The CDR3 consists of 18 residues. The V end was cut by 2 bases, the J end by 2 bases, with 21 bases between. The germline gives CDR1 SGHAT, CDR2 FQNNGV. CDR3 DNA sequence: TGTGCCAGCAGCTTAATTTTAGGGGAATTACGTACACAAGAGACCCAGTACTTC. This codes for CASSLILGELRTQETQYF.

This sequence joins TRBV7-9 and TRBJ1-6, with D tentatively TRBD1 (5 bases). Germline values: CDR1 SEHNR, CDR2 FQNEAQ (reference sequence). V lost 6 bases and J lost 14, with 14 bases in between. The CDR3 has 12 residues. CDR3 residues: CASSQGGGALHF. CDR3 DNA: TGTGCCAGCAGTCAGGGCGGGGGAGCCCTCCACTTT.

The rearrangement uses TRBV6-5 and TRBJ2-5; maybe TRBD2 (6 bases). V lost 2 bases to trimming and J lost 0 bases, with 10 bases between them. CDR1 and CDR2 from the germline V gene are MNHEY and SVGAGI. The CDR3 spans 15 residues. In DNA, the CDR3 is TGTGCCAGCAGTTACAACTGGGACTACCAAGAGACCCAGTACTTC. It is translated as CASSYNWDYQETQYF.

This clone came up a few times. The rearrangement joins TRBV30 to TRBJ1-6, with D maybe TRBD1 (6 bases). From germline, CDR1 is GTSNPN and CDR2 SVGIG (reference sequence). V shed 3 bases and J shed 7 bases, with 13 bases lying between them. This CDR3 comprises 14 residues. CDR3 sequence reads: CAWRQGRSNSPLHF. As DNA, the CDR3 is TGTGCCTGGAGACAGGGACGGTCAAATTCACCCCTCCACTTT.

CDR3 amino acids: CASSSYEGARYGYTF. The CDR3, as DNA: TGTGCCAGCAGCTCATATGAGGGGGCGAGGTATGGCTACACCTTC. This rearrangement joins TRBV5-6 to TRBJ1-2; TRBD1 aligns across 7 bases. Germline values: CDR1 SGHDT, CDR2 YYEEEE. V lost 3 bases, J lost 5 bases, and 10 bases stayed unmatched. This CDR3 is built from 15 residues.

The J gene is TRBJ1-1, the V gene TRBV19; possible D gene TRBD1, 5 bases. The CDR3 runs 14 residues. Germline CDR1 is LNHDA and CDR2 is SQIVND (reference sequence). V was trimmed by 2 bases and J by 6 bases, leaving 13 bases between them. The CDR3 loop is CASSISDTNAEAFF. The CDR3 DNA sequence: TGTGCCAGTAGTATATCGGACACTAACGCTGAAGCTTTCTTT. Drawing the rest from reference TRBV19 and TRBJ1-1, the complete variable domain is DGGITQSPKYLFRKEGQNVTLSCEQNLNHDAMYWYRQDPGQGLRLIYYSQIVNDFQKGDIAEGYSVSREKKESFPLTVTSAQKNPTAFYLCASSISDTNAEAFFGQGTRLTVV.

The CDR3 sequence: CASTSTSGRGTQYF. The CDR3 DNA reads TGTGCCAGCACCTCTACTAGCGGGAGAGGGACCCAGTACTTC. The chain carries TRBV6-1 and TRBJ2-5; the match to TRBD2 covers 11 bases. This CDR3 comprises 14 residues. Germline V lookup: CDR1 MNHNS, CDR2 SASEGT. Trimming cost V 7 bases and J 7 bases; bases outside gene matches: 8.

The chain joins TRBV5-6 to TRBJ1-5; 8 nucleotides match TRBD1. Germline CDR1 is SGHDT and CDR2 is YYEEEE. With 4 bases clipped from V and 0 bases from J, the junction kept 9 bases outside the gene matches. This CDR3 is built from 17 residues. CDR3 protein: CASSNEGQGDSNQPQHF. The DNA for the CDR3 is TGTGCCAGCAGCAACGAAGGACAGGGTGATAGCAATCAGCCCCAGCATTTT.

This chain links TRBV27 with TRBJ2-2; 8 positions match TRBD1. The CDR3 runs 17 residues. Germline loops: CDR1 MNHEY, CDR2 SMNVEV (reference sequence). V shed 3 bases, J shed 3 bases, and the junction held 9 bases outside the gene matches. CDR3 protein: CASSFRQGASHTGELFF. Written as DNA, the CDR3 is TGTGCCAGCAGTTTTCGGCAGGGGGCGTCGCACACCGGGGAGCTGTTTTTT.

This rearrangement joins TRBV13 to TRBJ1-1, with 7 bases fitting TRBD1. There are 15 residues in the CDR3. The junction had 6 bases not matched to a gene; V was cut back by 0 bases and J by 5 bases. Germline CDR1 PRHDT, CDR2 FYEKMQ (reference sequence). Here the CDR3 DNA reads TGTGCCAGCAGCTTAGGCCAGGGGGACACGACTGAAGCTTTCTTT. This gives the protein CASSLGQGDTTEAFF.

This clone was counted once. V gene TRBV5-8 combines with J gene TRBJ2-1; D is undetermined. V was cut by 4 bases and J by 4 bases, with 3 bases left in between. The CDR3 runs to 11 residues. From germline, CDR1 is SGHTS and CDR2 YDEGEE. In nucleotides, the CDR3 is TGTGCCAGCAGCCCTTACAATGAGCAGTTCTTC. It yields the protein CASSPYNEQFF.